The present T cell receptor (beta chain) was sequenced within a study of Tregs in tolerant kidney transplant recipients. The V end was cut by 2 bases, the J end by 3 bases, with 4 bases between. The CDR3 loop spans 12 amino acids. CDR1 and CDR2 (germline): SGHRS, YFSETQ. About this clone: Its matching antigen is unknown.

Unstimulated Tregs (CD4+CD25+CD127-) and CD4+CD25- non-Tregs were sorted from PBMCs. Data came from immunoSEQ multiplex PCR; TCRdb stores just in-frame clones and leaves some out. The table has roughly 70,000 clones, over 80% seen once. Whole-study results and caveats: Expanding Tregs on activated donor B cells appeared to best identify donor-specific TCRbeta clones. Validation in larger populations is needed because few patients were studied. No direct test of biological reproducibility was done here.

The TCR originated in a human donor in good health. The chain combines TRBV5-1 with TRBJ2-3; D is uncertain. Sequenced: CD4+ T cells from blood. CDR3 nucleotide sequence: TGCGCCAGCAGCTTAGTAACAGATACGCAGTATTTT. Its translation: CASSLVTDTQYF.